This T cell receptor beta chain was documented in a study of tumor-infiltrating lymphocytes in primary liver carcinoma. From 500 ng total RNA, TCR beta cDNA was generated with a primer in the constant region. Three rounds of nested multiplex PCR with slightly modified ARM-PCR produced TCR beta libraries. The first two PCR rounds used TRBV1-TRBV30 forward primers with a C-beta reverse primer, roughly 11 cycles each. TCRdb re-analysed the multiplex PCR reads in MiXCR, keeping a single row per CDR3 protein. Of roughly 120,000 distinct CDR3 sequences in the sample, 50% to 65% were seen once. The V and J ends lost 4 bases and 4 bases respectively, with 12 bases between them. CDR1 SQVTM and CDR2 ANQGSEA come from the germline V gene. There are 13 residues in the CDR3. A few counts support this clonotype. Co-extracted RNA and DNA came from approximately 20-30 mg of unsorted bulk tissue.

The sample was liver tumor tissue from sampling region 1. Subset indicated: tumor region T1, superior pole. This clonotype was sampled from a woman in her sixties or seventies with primary liver carcinoma and hepatitis B virus infection. J is TRBJ2-3 and V is TRBV29-1; D gene uncertain. CDR3 residues: CSVGADCADTQYF. The CDR3 DNA is TGCAGCGTTGGGGCCGACTGCGCAGATACGCAGTATTTT.